This T cell receptor beta chain is drawn from a study of T cell clonality in common variable immunodeficiency. The CDR3 is 17 residues long. The germline V gene has CDR1 GTSNPN and CDR2 SVGIG (reference sequence). With 0 bases clipped from V and 4 bases from J, the junction kept 7 bases outside the gene matches. This clone has ten or more counts. The missing CDR3 end, 3 residues past where the read stops, is filled in from the germline J gene. Clones were read by immunoSEQ multiplex PCR, and TCRdb kept only the in-frame ones, dropping some. The specimen has about 52,000 clones, none found just once. V usage is TRBV30 and J usage is TRBJ2-5; TRBD2 agrees at 14 bases. The TCR comes from a person aged 18-70 years in good health. The sequenced sample was peripheral blood mononuclear cells. CDR3 amino acids: CAWSVGTSGSAGETQYF. Partial CDR3 DNA: TGTGCCTGGAGTGTTGGGACTAGCGGGAGTGCGGGAGAGACC.